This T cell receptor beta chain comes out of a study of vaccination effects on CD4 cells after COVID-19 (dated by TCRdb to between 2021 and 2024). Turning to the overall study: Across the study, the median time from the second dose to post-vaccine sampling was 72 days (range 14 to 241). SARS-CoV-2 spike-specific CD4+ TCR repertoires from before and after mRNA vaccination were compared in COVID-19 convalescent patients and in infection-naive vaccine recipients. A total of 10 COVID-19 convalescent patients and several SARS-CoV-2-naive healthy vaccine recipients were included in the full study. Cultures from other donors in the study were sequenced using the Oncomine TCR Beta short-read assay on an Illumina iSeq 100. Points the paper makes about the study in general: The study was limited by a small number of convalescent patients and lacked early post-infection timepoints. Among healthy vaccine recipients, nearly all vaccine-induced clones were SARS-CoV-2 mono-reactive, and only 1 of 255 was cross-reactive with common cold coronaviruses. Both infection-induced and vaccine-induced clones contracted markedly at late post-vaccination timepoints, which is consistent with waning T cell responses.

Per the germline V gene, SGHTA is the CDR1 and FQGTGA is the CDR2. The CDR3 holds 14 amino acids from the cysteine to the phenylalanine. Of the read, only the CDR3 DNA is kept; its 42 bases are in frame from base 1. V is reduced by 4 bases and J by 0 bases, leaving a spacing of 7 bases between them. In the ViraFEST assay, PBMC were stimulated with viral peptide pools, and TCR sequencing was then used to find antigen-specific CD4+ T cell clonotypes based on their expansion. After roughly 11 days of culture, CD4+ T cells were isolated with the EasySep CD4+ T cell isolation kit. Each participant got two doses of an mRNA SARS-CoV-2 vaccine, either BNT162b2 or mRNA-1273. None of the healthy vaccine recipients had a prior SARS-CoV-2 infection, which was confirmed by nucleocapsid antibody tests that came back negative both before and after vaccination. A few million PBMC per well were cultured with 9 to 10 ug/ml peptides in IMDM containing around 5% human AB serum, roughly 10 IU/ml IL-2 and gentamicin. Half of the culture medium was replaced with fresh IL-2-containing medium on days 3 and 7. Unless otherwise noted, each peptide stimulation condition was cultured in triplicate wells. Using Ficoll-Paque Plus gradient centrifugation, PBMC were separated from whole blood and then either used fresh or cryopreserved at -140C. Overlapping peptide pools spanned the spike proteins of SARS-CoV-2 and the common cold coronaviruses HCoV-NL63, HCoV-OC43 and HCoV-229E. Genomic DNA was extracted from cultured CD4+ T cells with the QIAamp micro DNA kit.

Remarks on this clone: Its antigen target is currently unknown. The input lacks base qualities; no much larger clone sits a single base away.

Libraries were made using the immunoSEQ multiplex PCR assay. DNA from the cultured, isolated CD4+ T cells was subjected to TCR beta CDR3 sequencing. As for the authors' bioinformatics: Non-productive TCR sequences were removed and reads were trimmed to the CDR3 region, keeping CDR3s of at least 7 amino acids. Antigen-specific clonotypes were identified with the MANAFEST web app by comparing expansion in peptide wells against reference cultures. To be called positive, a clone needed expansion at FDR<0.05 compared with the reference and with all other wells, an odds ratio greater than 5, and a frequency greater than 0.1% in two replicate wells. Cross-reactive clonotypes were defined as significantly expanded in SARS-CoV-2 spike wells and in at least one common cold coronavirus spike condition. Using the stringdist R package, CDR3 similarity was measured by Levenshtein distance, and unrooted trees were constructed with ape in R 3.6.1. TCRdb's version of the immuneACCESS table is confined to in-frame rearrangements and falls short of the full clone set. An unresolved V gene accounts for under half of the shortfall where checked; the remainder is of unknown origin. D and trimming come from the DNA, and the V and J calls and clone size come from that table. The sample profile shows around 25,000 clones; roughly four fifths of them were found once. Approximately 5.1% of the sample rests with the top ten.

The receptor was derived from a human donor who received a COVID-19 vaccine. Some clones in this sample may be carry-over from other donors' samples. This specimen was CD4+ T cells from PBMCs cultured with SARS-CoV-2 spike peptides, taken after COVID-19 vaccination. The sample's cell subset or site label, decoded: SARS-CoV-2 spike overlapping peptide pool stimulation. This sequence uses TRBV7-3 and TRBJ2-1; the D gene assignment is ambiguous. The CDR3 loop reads CASSSRNSYNEQFF. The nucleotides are TGTGCCAGCAGCTCCAGAAACTCCTACAATGAGCAGTTCTTC. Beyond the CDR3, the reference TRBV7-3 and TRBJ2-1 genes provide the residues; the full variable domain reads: GAGVSQTPSNKVTEKGKYVELRCDPISGHTALYWYRQSLGQGPEFLIYFQGTGAADDSGLPNDRFFAVRPEGSVSTLKIQRTERGDSAVYLCASSSRNSYNEQFFGPGTRLTVL.